This note documents a single T cell receptor (beta chain) sequence. These data originate in a study of blood T cell repertoires in COVID-19. The overall study: The study drew acute and convalescent COVID-19 samples from the United States, Italy and Spain.

Cohorts were assigned according to the clinical history that participants reported. TCRdb keeps only in-frame clones here, not all; method: immunoSEQ multiplex PCR. Of roughly 360,000 clones in the sample, around nine tenths were seen once. Germline V gene lookup returns CDR1 SGHNT and CDR2 YYREEE (reference sequence). V gave up 5 bases and J gave up 5 bases, with 16 bases separating them. This CDR3 has 14 amino acids. This chain uses TRBV5-4 with TRBJ1-2, with D perhaps TRBD1 (5 bases). Sequencing was carried out using PBMCs or T cells enriched from blood (not recorded which). This receptor was taken from a woman aged 30 to 39 with acute COVID-19. CDR3 sequence reads: CASSSRSREYGYTF. CDR3 nucleotides: TGTGCCAGCAGTTCACGGAGCAGGGAATATGGCTACACCTTC.